These T cell receptor beta chains were read from a single sample in a study of monozygotic twins with inflammatory bowel disease. TCRdb re-analyzed the 5' RACE reads; it lists each CDR3 protein once, without DNA. The table lists about 43,000 distinct CDR3 sequences, with 5.3% in the top ten. Material: blood. These receptors came from a human donor with ulcerative colitis or Crohn's disease, or a healthy co-twin of an affected twin (not recorded which). Both conserved end residues are part of each CDR3. Each record gives: V gene, J gene, clone size, CDR3 protein. The size field is filled for only some rows; it gives once, few, many or a size class.

TRBV6-2/TRBV6-3	TRBJ2-1	.	CASVGYFNEQFF
TRBV15	TRBJ2-7	.	CATSRDQRAGGEQYF
TRBV20-1	TRBJ1-1	.	CSVWGGGNTEAFF
TRBV6-2/TRBV6-3	TRBJ2-3	.	CASRPANRALTDTQYF
TRBV30	TRBJ2-2	.	CAWSVRSGTTGELFF
TRBV20-1	TRBJ1-5	.	CSAETTGGQPQHF
TRBV5-1	TRBJ2-1	.	CASSFDRGRYNEQFF
TRBV7-9	TRBJ2-1	.	CASSLAGARAYNEQFF
TRBV7-9	TRBJ1-1	.	CASSLDRGLAFF
TRBV3-1	TRBJ1-5	.	CASSPRSRQPQHF
TRBV27	TRBJ2-2	.	CASRITWTGAGELFF
TRBV28	TRBJ1-5	.	CASSLWGLPVFQPQHF
TRBV18	TRBJ1-4	.	CASSEAGKGEEKLFF
TRBV27	TRBJ2-1	.	CASSRLAGGLNEQFF
TRBV7-9	TRBJ2-7	.	CASSLPGQGYEQYF
TRBV7-2	TRBJ1-5	medium-sized	CASSLWSNQPQHF
TRBV7-6	TRBJ2-5	.	CASSSTGSGTTQYF
TRBV15	TRBJ2-1	.	CATSRDLVRGRAQFF
TRBV7-8	TRBJ1-6	.	CASSLDSPLHF
TRBV19	TRBJ1-1	.	CASSKGGQGPEAFF
TRBV12-3/TRBV12-4	TRBJ2-7	.	CASSNGVGPYEQYF
TRBV3-1	TRBJ2-3	.	CASSQRLAAVTDTQYF
TRBV5-1	TRBJ2-7	.	CASSFSRRGISYEQYF
TRBV6-4	TRBJ2-3	.	CASSGLSEGDTQYF